A single sample gave rise to the 3 T cell receptor beta chains below, sequenced in a study of early T cells in non-severe SARS-CoV-2 infection. TCRdb itself ran the 5' RACE reads through MiXCR, one entry per CDR3 protein. The profile shows over 50,000 distinct CDR3 sequences, around 8% of them singletons. Material: whole blood. These receptor sequences come from an adult who was a healthcare worker with PCR-confirmed SARS-CoV-2 infection or an uninfected control (not recorded which).

This clonotype was seen more than once but under ten times. The CDR3 reads CASRGQSYSNQPQHF. The CDR3 coding sequence is TGTGCCAGCAGAGGACAGAGCTATAGCAATCAGCCCCAGCATTTT. The chain links TRBV28 to TRBJ1-5; maybe TRBD1 (6 bases). The germline CDR1 and CDR2 sequences are MDHEN and SYDVKM. CDR3 length: 15 amino acids. V lost 6 bases and J lost 0, with 12 bases in between.

This clonotype was detected ten times or more. The rearrangement links TRBV6-6 to TRBJ1-3; possibly TRBD1 for D (5 bases). Germline V gene lookup returns CDR1 MNHNY and CDR2 SVGAGI (reference sequence). Trimming shortened V by 2 bases and J by 2 bases, and 13 bases separated the two germline ends. The CDR3 has 16 amino acids. The CDR3 sequence is CASSYGTATPGNTIYF. CDR3 in DNA: TGTGCCAGCAGTTACGGGACGGCAACACCTGGAAACACCATATATTTT.

This clonotype was found many times. The gene calls are TRBV7-2 and TRBJ1-3; tentative D call: TRBD1 (6 bases). CDR1 is SGHTA, CDR2 FQGNSA, per germline. CDR3 length: 15 residues. Trimming pared 5 bases from V and 2 bases from J, leaving 13 bases between. DNA for the CDR3: TGTGCCAGCAGCCCGGACAGTTCAGCTGGAAACACCATATATTTT. It yields the protein CASSPDSSAGNTIYF.